The clone carrying this T cell receptor (beta chain) was picked up a small number of times. Authors' analysis steps: Ranging from about 23,224 to 700,000, TCR counts per sample had a median value of approximately 99,000. MiXCR, run by TCRdb on the RACE reads, gives a single entry per CDR3 protein. The V and J calls come from TCRdb's annotation, not from the publication. The sample shows 150,000 to 200,000 distinct CDR3 sequences, about 14% of them seen only once. The sample is drawn from a study of human T cells and chemical hapten exposure. This sample's time point: patch test 1, 2 weeks after DPC sensitization. Treatment noted: therapeutic diphenylcyclopropenone sensitization with weekly scalp DPC. Germline V gene data show CDR1 as MNHEY and CDR2 as SVGEGT. This CDR3 has 15 amino acids. Trimming stripped 6 bases from V and 2 bases from J, with 14 bases between.

The TCR sequence derives from a woman aged 30 to 39 with alopecia areata. Some clones in this sample may be carry-over from other donors' samples. The material was whole blood, obtained in connection with sensitization to the hapten diphenylcyclopropenone (DPC). The V gene is TRBV6-2 or TRBV6-3, the J gene TRBJ1-5; D is undetermined. The CDR3 region has the DNA TGTGCCAGCAGCCCCTACCCGAGTGGCAATCAGCCCCAGCATTTT. Protein sequence: CASSPYPSGNQPQHF.